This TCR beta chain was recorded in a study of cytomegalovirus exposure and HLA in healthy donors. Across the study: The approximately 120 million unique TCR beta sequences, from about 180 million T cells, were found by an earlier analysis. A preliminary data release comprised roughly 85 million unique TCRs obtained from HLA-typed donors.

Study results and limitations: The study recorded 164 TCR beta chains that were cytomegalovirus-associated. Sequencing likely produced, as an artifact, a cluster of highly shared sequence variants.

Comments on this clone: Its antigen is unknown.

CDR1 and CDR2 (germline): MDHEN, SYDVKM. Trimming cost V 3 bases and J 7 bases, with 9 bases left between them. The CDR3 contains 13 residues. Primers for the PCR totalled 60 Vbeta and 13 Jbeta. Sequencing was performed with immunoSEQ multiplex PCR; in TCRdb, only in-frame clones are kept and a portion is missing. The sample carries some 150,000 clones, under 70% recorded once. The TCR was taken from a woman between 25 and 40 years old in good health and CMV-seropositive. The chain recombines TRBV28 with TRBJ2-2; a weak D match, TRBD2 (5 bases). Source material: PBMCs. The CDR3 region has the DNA TGTGCCAGCAGTTTTTCGGGATACGGGGAGCTGTTTTTT. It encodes CASSFSGYGELFF.